This T cell receptor beta chain emerged from a study of cytomegalovirus exposure and HLA in healthy donors. J lost 8 bases, V lost 7 bases, and 6 bases had no gene match. The germline CDR1 and CDR2 sequences are MNHEY and SMNVEV (reference sequence). This CDR3 has 14 residues. Regarding this clone: The same CDR3 is also encoded by other DNA sequences in this sample.

Amplification used 60 Vbeta primers and 13 Jbeta primers. Some clones are missing from TCRdb's copy, which holds only in-frame ones; the method was immunoSEQ multiplex PCR. The repertoire holds about 160,000 clones, about four fifths seen once, with roughly 8% in the top ten. This TCR was sampled from a male donor in good health and CMV-seropositive. The sequencing sample was made of PBMCs. This chain connects TRBV27 to TRBJ1-6, with 9 bases that match TRBD1. The CDR3 sequence: CASNSQGAYSPLHF. CDR3 coding DNA: TGTGCCAGCAATTCACAGGGGGCGTATTCACCCCTCCACTTT.